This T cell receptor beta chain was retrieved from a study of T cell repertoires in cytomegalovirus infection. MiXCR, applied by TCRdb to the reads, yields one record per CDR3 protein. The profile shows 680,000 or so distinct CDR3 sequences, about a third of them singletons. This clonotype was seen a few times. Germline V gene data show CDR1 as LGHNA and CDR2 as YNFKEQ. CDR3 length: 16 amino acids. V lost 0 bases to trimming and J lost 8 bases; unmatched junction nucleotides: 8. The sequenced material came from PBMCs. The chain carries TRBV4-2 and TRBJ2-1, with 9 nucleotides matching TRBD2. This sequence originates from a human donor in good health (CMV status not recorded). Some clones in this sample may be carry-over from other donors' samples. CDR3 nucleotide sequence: TGTGCCAGCAGCCAAGACGGGTCGCTAGCGGGATATGAGCAGTTCTTC. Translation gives CASSQDGSLAGYEQFF.